This T cell receptor (beta chain) was obtained from a study of blood T cell repertoires in COVID-19. Study in general: Italy, Spain and the United States were the sources of the convalescent and acute COVID-19 samples. PBMCs, B-cell-depleted T cells, or T cells provided the cDNA or gDNA that made up the material.

V lost 4 bases, J lost 1 base, and 15 bases lay in between. The CDR3 runs to 16 residues. Germline-derived CDR1 and CDR2 are MNHEY and SVGAGI. In the authors' workflow: Cell counts per sample came from amplifying reference gene primers. The data were produced by immunoSEQ multiplex PCR, yet TCRdb's version contains in-frame clones alone and is incomplete. V and J calls and clone size are given by that table; D and trimming were obtained from the DNA. This table holds approximately 100,000 clones, roughly 81% found once. This sequence joins TRBV6-5 and TRBJ2-3; D is possibly TRBD1 (5 bases). Material: peripheral blood. The receptor comes from a human donor in a cohort sampled during active COVID-19. The CDR3: CASSFGHPQGTDTQYF. CDR3 DNA: TGTGCCAGCAGTTTTGGACATCCTCAGGGCACAGATACGCAGTATTTT.